Shown below are 17 T cell receptor beta chains from a single sample sequenced in a study of cytomegalovirus exposure and HLA in healthy donors. Vbeta (60) and Jbeta (13) primers were used in the PCR. The protocol was immunoSEQ multiplex PCR, while the TCRdb copy is restricted to in-frame clones and leaves out a portion. The table records approximately 93,000 clones, about four fifths of them present only once. Material: PBMCs. The receptors derive from a male donor in good health and CMV-seropositive.

The CDR3 reads CASSDRGASRGYTF. As DNA, the CDR3 is TGTGCCAGCAGTGATCGGGGGGCGTCCCGCGGCTACACCTTC. This chain links TRBV2 with TRBJ1-2; D may be TRBD1 (6 bases). CDR3 length: 14 residues. Germline V lookup: CDR1 SNHLY, CDR2 FYNNEI. Trimming took 3 bases from V and 8 from J, leaving 16 bases between them.

V usage is TRBV5-1 and J usage is TRBJ2-7; 10 positions agree with TRBD2. V dropped 3 bases and J dropped 3; count of bases not matched to a gene: 9. Germline-derived CDR1 and CDR2 are SGHRS and YFSETQ. CDR3 length: 16 amino acids. The CDR3, as DNA: TGCGCCAGCAGCTCGTCTAGCGGGGGCCAAAGCTACGAGCAGTACTTC. Amino acid sequence: CASSSSSGGQSYEQYF.

This clone has a handful of counts. This sequence joins TRBV11-3 and TRBJ1-2; D gene ambiguous. Germline V lookup: CDR1 SGHNT, CDR2 YENEEA. Deletions cut 0 bases from V and 7 bases from J, with 18 bases between. The CDR3 loop spans 16 amino acids. In DNA, the CDR3 is TGTGCCAGCAGCTTAGAGTCGACTCCTCCCATGGGTGGCTACACCTTC. It encodes CASSLESTPPMGGYTF. The full variable domain, with the rest looked up from reference TRBV11-3 and TRBJ1-2, is EAGVVQSPRYKIIEKKQPVAFWCNPISGHNTLYWYLQNLGQGPELLIRYENEEAVDDSQLPKDRFSAERLKGVDSTLKIQPAELGDSAVYLCASSLESTPPMGGYTFGSGTRLTVV.

This CDR3 is CASSSGQGRETQYF. The CDR3 DNA follows: TGCGCCAGCAGCTCCGGACAGGGAAGGGAGACCCAGTACTTC. The chain recombines TRBV5-1 with TRBJ2-5; TRBD1 aligns across 8 bases. The CDR3 has 14 amino acids. V lost 3 bases and J lost 5; bases outside the gene matches: 6. Germline V gives CDR1 SGHRS, CDR2 YFSETQ.

The chain has TRBV29-1 and TRBJ2-4; 11 bases agree with TRBD2. CDR3 length: 13 residues. Trimming at V came to 5 bases and at J to 5 bases, leaving 2 bases not matched to a gene. CDR1 and CDR2 from the germline V gene are SQVTM and ANQGSEA. The CDR3 region is CSVLLAGENIQYF. In nucleotides, the CDR3 is TGCAGCGTTTTACTAGCGGGGGAAAACATTCAGTACTTC. Drawing the rest from reference TRBV29-1 and TRBJ2-4, the complete variable domain is SAVISQKPSRDICQRGTSLTIQCQVDSQVTMMFWYRQQPGQSLTLIATANQGSEATYESGFVIDKFPISRPNLTFSTLTVSNMSPEDSSIYLCSVLLAGENIQYFGAGTRLSVL.

The CDR3 sequence is CASGGGVNTEAFF. CDR3 DNA: TGTGCCAGCGGGGGGGGAGTGAACACTGAAGCTTTCTTT. The gene calls are TRBV2 and TRBJ1-1; possibly TRBD1 for D (5 bases). The CDR3 totals 13 residues. Germline loops: CDR1 SNHLY, CDR2 FYNNEI. The ends were cut back, 8 bases at V and 0 bases at J, with 10 bases in the middle.

This chain joins TRBV2 and TRBJ1-2; 8 bases line up with TRBD1. The ends lost 5 bases at V and 6 bases at J; junction bases unmatched: 2. This CDR3 region has 12 residues. Germline loops: CDR1 SNHLY, CDR2 FYNNEI. The CDR3 nucleotides are TGTGCCAGCAGTCTGACAGGGGATGGCTACACCTTC. Translating gives CASSLTGDGYTF.

The CDR3 protein is CASSFGQGNSPLHF. The CDR3 DNA is TGTGCCAGCAGCTTTGGGCAGGGCAATTCACCCCTCCACTTT. The chain carries TRBV5-6 and TRBJ1-6; a weak D match, TRBD1 (5 bases). The V end lost 2 bases, the J end lost 7 bases, and 10 bases lay between the germline ends. Germline CDR1 and CDR2: SGHDT and YYEEEE. This CDR3 comprises 14 residues.

The chain couples TRBV15 to TRBJ1-6; 8 bases line up with TRBD1. Germline V gene lookup returns CDR1 LNHNV and CDR2 YYDKDF (reference sequence). V was pared by 1 base and J by 2 bases, with 7 bases of the junction left unmatched. The CDR3 extends over 18 amino acids. The CDR3 sequence: CATSRGLDRVTYNSPLHF. The CDR3 DNA sequence: TGTGCCACCAGCAGAGGGTTGGACAGGGTAACCTATAATTCACCCCTCCACTTT.

The chain links TRBV10-3 to TRBJ1-6, with D possibly being TRBD1 (6 bases). Germline CDR1 ENHRY, CDR2 SYGVKD. The CDR3 contains 14 residues. V was cut by 6 bases and J by 6 bases, with 12 bases left in between. As DNA, the CDR3 is TGTGCCATCAGCGAGGGGGGGAGTAATTCACCCCTCCACTTT. This codes for CAISEGGSNSPLHF.

This chain uses TRBV4-1 with TRBJ1-2; D is undetermined. CDR3 length: 15 amino acids. V was trimmed by 1 base and J by 8 bases, leaving 17 bases between them. Germline CDR1 and CDR2: MGHRA and YSYEKL. The CDR3 sequence is CASSQGSTPSRGYTF. The CDR3, as DNA: TGCGCCAGCAGCCAAGGGTCAACCCCGTCGCGAGGCTACACCTTC.

This chain's CDR3 is CASSQPGGSHSSPLHF. CDR3 coding DNA: TGCGCCAGCAGCCAGCCAGGGGGTTCCCATAGTTCACCCCTCCACTTT. The chain recombines TRBV4-1 with TRBJ1-6, with 7 bases that match TRBD1. This CDR3 contains 16 residues. Germline V gene lookup returns CDR1 MGHRA and CDR2 YSYEKL. Trimming cost V 3 bases and J 9 bases; bases outside gene matches: 11.

The V call is TRBV6-5, the J call TRBJ2-1, with 7 bases matching TRBD1. The CDR3 is 15 amino acids. Germline V lookup: CDR1 MNHEY, CDR2 SVGAGI. J lost 4 bases, V lost 5 bases, and 8 bases had no gene match. CDR3 sequence (DNA): TGTGCCAGCAGTCCTTCGACAGGGAAATACAATGAGCAGTTCTTC. Its translation: CASSPSTGKYNEQFF.

Here the CDR3 reads CASSLQENYGYTF. CDR3 nucleotide sequence: TGTGCCAGCAGCTTACAGGAGAACTATGGCTACACCTTC. The chain is built from TRBV5-4 and TRBJ1-2; weak D call: TRBD1 (5 bases). CDR1 is SGHNT, CDR2 YYREEE, per germline (reference sequence). Deletions cut 2 bases from V and 2 bases from J, with 7 bases between. The CDR3 is 13 residues long.

The CDR3 coding sequence is TGTGCCAGCAGTGACCTGGAAGGGGGAAATCAGCCCCAGCATTTT. Its translation: CASSDLEGGNQPQHF. The chain has TRBV2 and TRBJ1-5, with a weak D call TRBD1 (6 bases). Trimming cost V 3 bases and J 4 bases, with 13 bases left between them. Germline V gives CDR1 SNHLY, CDR2 FYNNEI. The CDR3 runs to 15 residues.

The sample holds a few counts of this clone. The genes are TRBV19 and TRBJ1-1, with unresolved D. Trimming stripped 3 bases from V and 4 bases from J, with 12 bases between. Germline V lookup: CDR1 LNHDA, CDR2 SQIVND (reference sequence). The CDR3 spans 14 residues. CDR3 amino acids: CASSIQAEGTEAFF. Written as DNA, the CDR3 is TGTGCCAGTAGTATTCAGGCGGAGGGCACTGAAGCTTTCTTT.

This clone was observed once. J is TRBJ1-4 and V is TRBV7-2; no firm D call. V lost 3 bases and J 5 bases, leaving 7 bases between the germline ends. CDR1 is SGHTA, CDR2 FQGNSA, per germline. The CDR3 consists of 13 residues. The chain's CDR3 is CASSFGLNEKLFF. The CDR3 nucleotides are TGTGCCAGCAGCTTTGGGCTAAATGAAAAACTGTTTTTT.